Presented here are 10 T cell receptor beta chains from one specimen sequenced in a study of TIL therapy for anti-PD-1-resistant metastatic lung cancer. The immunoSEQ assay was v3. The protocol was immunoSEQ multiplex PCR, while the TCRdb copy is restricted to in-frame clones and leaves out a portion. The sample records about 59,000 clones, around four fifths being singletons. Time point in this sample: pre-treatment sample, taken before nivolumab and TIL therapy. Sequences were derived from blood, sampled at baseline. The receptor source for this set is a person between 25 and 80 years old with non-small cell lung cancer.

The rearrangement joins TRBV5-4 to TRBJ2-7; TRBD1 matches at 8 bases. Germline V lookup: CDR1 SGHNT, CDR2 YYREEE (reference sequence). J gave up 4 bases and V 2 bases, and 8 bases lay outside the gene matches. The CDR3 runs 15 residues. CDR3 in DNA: TGTGCCAGCAGCTTTCCAGGACAGGGAGTATACGAGCAGTACTTC. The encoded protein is CASSFPGQGVYEQYF.

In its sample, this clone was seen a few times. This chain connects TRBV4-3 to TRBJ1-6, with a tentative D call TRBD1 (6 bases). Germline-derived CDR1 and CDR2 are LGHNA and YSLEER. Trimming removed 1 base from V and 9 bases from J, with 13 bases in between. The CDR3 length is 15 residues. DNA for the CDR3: TGCGCCAGCAGCCAAGCACGAGGGGGGGGTTCACCCCTCCACTTT. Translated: CASSQARGGGSPLHF.

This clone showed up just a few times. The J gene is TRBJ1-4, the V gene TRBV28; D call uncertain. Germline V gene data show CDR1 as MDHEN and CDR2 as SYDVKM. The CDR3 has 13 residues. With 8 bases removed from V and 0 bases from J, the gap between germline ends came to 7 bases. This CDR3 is CASSGSTNEKLFF. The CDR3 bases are TGTGCCAGCTCCGGCTCAACTAATGAAAAACTGTTTTTT.

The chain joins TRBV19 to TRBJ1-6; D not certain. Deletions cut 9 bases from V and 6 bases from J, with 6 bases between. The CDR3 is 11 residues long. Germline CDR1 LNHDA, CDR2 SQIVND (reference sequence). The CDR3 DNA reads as TGTGCCAGCTTAGCTAATTCACCCCTCCACTTT. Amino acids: CASLANSPLHF.

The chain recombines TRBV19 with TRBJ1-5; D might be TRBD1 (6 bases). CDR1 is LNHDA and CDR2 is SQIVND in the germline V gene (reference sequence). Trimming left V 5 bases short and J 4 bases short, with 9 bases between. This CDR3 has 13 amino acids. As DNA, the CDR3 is TGTGCCAGTAGTGTACAGGGTAATCAGCCCCAGCATTTT. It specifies CASSVQGNQPQHF. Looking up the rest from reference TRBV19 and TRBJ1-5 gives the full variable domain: DGGITQSPKYLFRKEGQNVTLSCEQNLNHDAMYWYRQDPGQGLRLIYYSQIVNDFQKGDIAEGYSVSREKKESFPLTVTSAQKNPTAFYLCASSVQGNQPQHFGDGTRLSIL.

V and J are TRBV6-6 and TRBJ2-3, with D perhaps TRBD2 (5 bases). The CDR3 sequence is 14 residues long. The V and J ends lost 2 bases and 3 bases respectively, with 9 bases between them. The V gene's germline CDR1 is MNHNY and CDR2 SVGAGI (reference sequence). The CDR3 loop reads CASSYRGSTDTQYF. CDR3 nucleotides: TGTGCCAGCAGTTACCGGGGAAGTACAGATACGCAGTATTTT.

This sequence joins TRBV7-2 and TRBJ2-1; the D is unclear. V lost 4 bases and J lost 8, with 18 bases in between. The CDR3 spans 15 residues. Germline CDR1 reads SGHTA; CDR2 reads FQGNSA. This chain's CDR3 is CASSSGGFRRYEQFF. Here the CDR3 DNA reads TGTGCCAGCAGCTCCGGTGGGTTCCGGCGATATGAGCAGTTCTTC.

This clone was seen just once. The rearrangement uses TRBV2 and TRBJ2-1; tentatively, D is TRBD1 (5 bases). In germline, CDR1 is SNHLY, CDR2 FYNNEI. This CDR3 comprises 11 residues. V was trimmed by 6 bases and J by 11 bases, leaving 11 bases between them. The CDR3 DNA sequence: TGTGCCAGCAGAGACAGTATGAAGCAGTTCTTC. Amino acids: CASRDSMKQFF.

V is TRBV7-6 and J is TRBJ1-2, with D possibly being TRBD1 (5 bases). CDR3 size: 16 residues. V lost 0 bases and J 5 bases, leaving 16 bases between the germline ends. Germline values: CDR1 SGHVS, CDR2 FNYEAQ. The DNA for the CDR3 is TGTGCCAGCAGCTTAGCTCCACAGGTAGTAGGGTATGGCTACACCTTC. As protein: CASSLAPQVVGYGYTF.

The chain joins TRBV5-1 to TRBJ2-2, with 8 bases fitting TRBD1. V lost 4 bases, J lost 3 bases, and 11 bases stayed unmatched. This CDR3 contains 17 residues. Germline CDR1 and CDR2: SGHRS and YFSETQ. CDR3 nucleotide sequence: TGCGCCAGCAGCCCCCGGACAGGGCCCACGCACACCGGGGAGCTGTTTTTT. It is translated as CASSPRTGPTHTGELFF.